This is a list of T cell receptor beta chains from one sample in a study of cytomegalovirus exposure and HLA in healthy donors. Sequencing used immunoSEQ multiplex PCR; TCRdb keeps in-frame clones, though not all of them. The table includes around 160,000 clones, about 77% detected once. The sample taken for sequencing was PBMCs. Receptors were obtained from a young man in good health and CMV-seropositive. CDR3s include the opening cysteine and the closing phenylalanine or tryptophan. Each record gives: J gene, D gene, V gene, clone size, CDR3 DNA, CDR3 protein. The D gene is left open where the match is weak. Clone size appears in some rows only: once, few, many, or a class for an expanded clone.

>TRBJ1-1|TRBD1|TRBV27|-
TGTGCCAGCAGTTTATTGGGGACAGGCTATGAAGCTTTCTTT
CASSLLGTGYEAFF
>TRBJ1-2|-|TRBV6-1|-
TGTGCCAGCAGGACCGGGATCAACTATGGCTACACCTTC
CASRTGINYGYTF
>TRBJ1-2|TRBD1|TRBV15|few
TGTGCCACCAGCGGAGGACAGGGTGTTACTAGTGGCTACACCTTC
CATSGGQGVTSGYTF
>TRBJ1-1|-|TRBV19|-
TGTGCCAGTAAACTTCTTGGTGAAGCTTTCTTT
CASKLLGEAFF
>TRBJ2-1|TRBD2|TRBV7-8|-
TGTGCCAGCAGCCTCATCTCCGGGACTAGCGGACCCTACAATGAGCAGTTCTTC
CASSLISGTSGPYNEQFF
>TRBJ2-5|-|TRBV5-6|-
TGTGCCAGCAGCTTGAGGCGGAACAACCAAGAGACCCAGTACTTC
CASSLRRNNQETQYF
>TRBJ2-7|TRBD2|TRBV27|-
TGTGCCAGCAGTTTACTAGCGGGAGTTAGGGAGCAGTACTTC
CASSLLAGVREQYF
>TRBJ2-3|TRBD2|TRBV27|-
TGTGCCAGCTTGCAGAGGACTAGCGGAACACCGCACACAGATACGCAGTATTTT
CASLQRTSGTPHTDTQYF
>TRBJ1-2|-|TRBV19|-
TGTGCCAGTAAGCAGGACTCCCCGGGCTACACCTTC
CASKQDSPGYTF
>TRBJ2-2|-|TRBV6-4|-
TGTGCCAGCAGTGACTCTATGACAGCGAACACCGGGGAGCTGTTTTTT
CASSDSMTANTGELFF
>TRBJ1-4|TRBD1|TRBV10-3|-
TGTGCCATCAGTGACCCCGGTAGGGGGCAGGAAAAACTGTTTTTT
CAISDPGRGQEKLFF
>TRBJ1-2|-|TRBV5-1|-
TGCGCCAGCAGCCCGGGGGTCCCGGCCTACACCTTC
CASSPGVPAYTF
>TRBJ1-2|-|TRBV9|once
TGTGCCAGCAGCGATGGTCTCGGAGTAGTTCACACCTTC
CASSDGLGVVHTF
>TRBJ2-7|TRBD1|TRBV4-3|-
TGCGCCAGCAGCCAAGGGACAGGGGGTGGCGAGCAGTACTTC
CASSQGTGGGEQYF
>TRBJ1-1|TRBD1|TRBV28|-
TGTGCCAGCAGTTATATAGGACAGGGATCGGGCGAAGCTTTCTTT
CASSYIGQGSGEAFF
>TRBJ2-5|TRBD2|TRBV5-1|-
TGCGCCAGCAGCTTGGGACTAGCGGCACAAGAGACCCAGTACTTC
CASSLGLAAQETQYF